A single T cell receptor beta chain is shown here with its context. The data derive from a study of T cell changes during pregnancy in multiple sclerosis. This CDR3 has 15 amino acids. Looked up from germline, CDR1 is SGDLS and CDR2 is YYNGEE. V lost 4 bases to trimming and J lost 8 bases, with 21 bases between them. Profiling relied on immunoSEQ multiplex PCR, and the TCRdb table lists in-frame clones only, not all of them. The data show around 40,000 clones, 85% to 90% seen once. The sequences come from CD4+ T cells from peripheral blood mononuclear cells, collected before pregnancy. The receptor was isolated from a female donor with multiple sclerosis, enrolled in a pregnancy study. The rearrangement links TRBV9 to TRBJ1-1, with D possibly being TRBD1 (6 bases). The CDR3 DNA follows: TGTGCCAGCAGCCCTCGCGGGGGGGCCCAGGCGGAAGCTTTCTTT. Translating gives CASSPRGGAQAEAFF.